The 23 T cell receptor beta chains given below trace back to one sample, sequenced in a study of blood T cell repertoires in COVID-19. Some clones are missing from TCRdb's copy, which holds only in-frame ones; the method was immunoSEQ multiplex PCR. The sample shows 200,000 to 250,000 clones, around 86% of them seen only once. The material sequenced was PBMCs or T cells enriched from blood (not recorded which). These receptors all come from a woman aged 45-59 years who had recovered from COVID-19.

This clone was observed a few times. The V gene is TRBV10-3, the J gene TRBJ1-1; possibly TRBD1 for D (5 bases). The V end was cut by 4 bases, the J end by 1 base, with 7 bases between. Germline CDR1 reads ENHRY; CDR2 reads SYGVKD. This CDR3 contains 13 residues. For the CDR3, the DNA is TGTGCCATCAGTGGACAGCGGAACACTGAAGCTTTCTTT. Translating it yields CAISGQRNTEAFF.

The chain employs TRBV28 and TRBJ1-1, with D unresolved. CDR1 is MDHEN and CDR2 is SYDVKM in the germline V gene. The CDR3 contains 13 residues. Trimming removed 2 bases at V and 1 base at J, with 5 bases between. The CDR3 sequence: CASSLARNTEAFF. In nucleotides, the CDR3 is TGTGCCAGCAGTTTAGCTAGGAACACTGAAGCTTTCTTT.

The chain links TRBV29-1 to TRBJ2-3, with 11 bases aligning to TRBD2. The CDR3 is 15 residues long. Germline CDR1 is SQVTM and CDR2 is ANQGSEA. J was trimmed by 4 bases and V by 2 bases; bases with no gene match: 5. The CDR3 loop is CSVELPSGRPDTQYF. The CDR3 nucleotides read TGCAGCGTTGAATTGCCTAGCGGGAGGCCAGATACGCAGTATTTT.

The chain joins TRBV13 to TRBJ2-7; D may be TRBD2 (5 bases). The ends were cut back, 5 bases at V and 7 bases at J, with 12 bases in the middle. The CDR3 is 12 residues long. Per germline, CDR1 PRHDT and CDR2 FYEKMQ (reference sequence). The CDR3 DNA is TGTGCCAGCAGCGTGAACCGGGGAGAGCAGTACTTC. Amino acid sequence: CASSVNRGEQYF.

The CDR3 is CASSLGQGTEAFF. CDR3 nucleotides: TGTGCCAGCAGCTTAGGCCAGGGGACTGAAGCTTTCTTT. V usage is TRBV7-2 and J usage is TRBJ1-1; TRBD1 is a possible D gene (6 bases). V lost 1 base and J lost 5, with 8 bases in between. This CDR3 has 13 amino acids. Germline V gives CDR1 SGHTA, CDR2 FQGNSA.

The rearrangement links TRBV7-9 to TRBJ2-5, with TRBD2 identical over 13 bases. With V trimmed by 5 bases and J by 5 bases, 5 bases remained unmatched. The CDR3 consists of 15 residues. Germline V gives CDR1 SEHNR, CDR2 FQNEAQ (reference sequence). The CDR3: CASSPVTSGRETQYF. The CDR3 DNA reads TGTGCCAGCAGCCCCGTGACTAGCGGGAGGGAGACCCAGTACTTC.

This clone appeared once. The V gene is TRBV7-9, the J gene TRBJ2-7; weak D call: TRBD1 (6 bases). The CDR3 is 15 amino acids. Germline lookup yields CDR1 SEHNR and CDR2 FQNEAQ (reference sequence). V lost 5 bases, J lost 4 bases, and 18 bases lay in between. CDR3 region: CASSDTGTVGYEQYF. Written as DNA, the CDR3 is TGTGCCAGCAGCGACACAGGGACGGTCGGGTACGAGCAGTACTTC. The full variable domain, with the rest looked up from reference TRBV7-9 and TRBJ2-7, is DTGVSQNPRHKITKRGQNVTFRCDPISEHNRLYWYRQTLGQGPEFLTYFQNEAQLEKSRLLSDRFSAERPKGSFSTLEIQRTEQGDSAMYLCASSDTGTVGYEQYFGPGTRLTVT.

The V call is TRBV19, the J call TRBJ1-4, with TRBD1 matching 10 bases. Germline V CDR1 and CDR2: LNHDA, SQIVND (reference sequence). V trimming: 4 bases; J trimming: 7 bases; junction bases outside the gene matches: 0. The CDR3 has 13 amino acids. CDR3 in amino acids: CASSRTGGEKLFF. The CDR3 bases are TGTGCCAGTAGTAGGACAGGGGGTGAAAAACTGTTTTTT.

The chain recombines TRBV11-2 with TRBJ2-2; 7 nucleotides align to TRBD2. The CDR3 spans 17 residues. The germline V gene encodes CDR1 SGHAT and CDR2 FQNNGV. V was clipped by 5 bases and J by 6 bases; unmatched bases: 15. The CDR3 sequence is CASSPGRMGGSAGELFF. Written as DNA, the CDR3 is TGTGCCAGCAGCCCGGGCCGTATGGGCGGGAGTGCCGGGGAGCTGTTTTTT.

This chain links TRBV5-4 with TRBJ2-7; D possibly corresponds to TRBD1 (5 bases). Trimming removed 4 bases from V and 0 bases from J, with 20 bases in between. CDR1 is SGHNT, CDR2 YYREEE, per germline (reference sequence). The CDR3 runs to 17 residues. CDR3 in DNA: TGTGCCAGCAGCGAGGCTGGTCAGGGTTGGAGCTCCTACGAGCAGTACTTC. Amino acids: CASSEAGQGWSSYEQYF.

This chain uses TRBV20-1 with TRBJ2-1, with 9 bases aligning to TRBD2. Looked up from germline, CDR1 is DFQATT and CDR2 is SNEGSKA (reference sequence). Trimming removed 3 bases from V and 7 bases from J; junction bases left unmatched: 16. This CDR3 is 17 amino acids long. CDR3 loop: CSASQGLREGRGNEQFF. CDR3 bases: TGCAGTGCTAGTCAGGGGTTGCGGGAGGGCCGGGGTAATGAGCAGTTCTTC.

The chain carries TRBV7-3 and TRBJ1-1; 8 bases agree with TRBD1. CDR1 and CDR2 (germline): SGHTA, FQGTGA. With 5 bases clipped from V and 4 bases from J, the junction kept 3 bases outside the gene matches. This CDR3 spans 13 amino acids. CDR3 residues: CASSPTGGTEAFF. The CDR3 DNA reads TGTGCCAGCAGCCCAACAGGGGGCACTGAAGCTTTCTTT. Combining the CDR3 with reference TRBV7-3 and TRBJ1-1 gives the whole variable domain GAGVSQTPSNKVTEKGKYVELRCDPISGHTALYWYRQSLGQGPEFLIYFQGTGAADDSGLPNDRFFAVRPEGSVSTLKIQRTERGDSAVYLCASSPTGGTEAFFGQGTRLTVV.

The genes are TRBV11-2 and TRBJ1-1, with D perhaps matching TRBD1 (6 bases). Trimming shortened V by 1 base and J by 4 bases, and 19 bases separated the two germline ends. Germline V lookup: CDR1 SGHAT, CDR2 FQNNGV. The CDR3 spans 17 residues. This CDR3 is CASSLVAVGRGVTEAFF. The CDR3 bases are TGTGCCAGCAGCTTAGTTGCCGTCGGCAGGGGCGTCACTGAAGCTTTCTTT.

The chain carries TRBV30 and TRBJ2-1; 9 bases align to TRBD2. V shed 3 bases, J shed 6 bases, and the junction held 9 bases outside the gene matches. The CDR3 length is 15 residues. In germline, CDR1 is GTSNPN, CDR2 SVGIG (reference sequence). For the CDR3, the DNA is TGTGCCTGGAGGAATAAGGGACTAGCCTCCAATGAGCAGTTCTTC. Amino acid sequence: CAWRNKGLASNEQFF. The variable domain in full, with the rest retrieved from reference TRBV30 and TRBJ2-1, is SQTIHQWPATLVQPVGSPLSLECTVEGTSNPNLYWYRQAAGRGLQLLFYSVGIGQISSEVPQNLSASRPQDRQFILSSKKLLLSDSGFYLCAWRNKGLASNEQFFGPGTRLTVL.

The rearrangement links TRBV2 to TRBJ1-1; TRBD1 aligns across 7 bases. The ends lost 3 bases at V and 3 bases at J; junction bases unmatched: 7. This CDR3 is built from 15 residues. Looked up from germline, CDR1 is SNHLY and CDR2 is FYNNEI. The CDR3 sequence is CASSEQATGDTEAFF. Written as DNA, the CDR3 is TGTGCCAGCAGTGAGCAGGCAACAGGGGACACTGAAGCTTTCTTT.

The rearrangement uses TRBV28 and TRBJ2-2, with 7 positions matching TRBD2. Germline V gives CDR1 MDHEN, CDR2 SYDVKM. The CDR3 contains 17 residues. With 1 base clipped from V and 5 bases from J, the junction kept 10 bases outside the gene matches. The CDR3 nucleotides are TGTGCCAGCAGTTTATTAGGGCTAGCGGTGCTTACCGGGGAGCTGTTTTTT. Protein: CASSLLGLAVLTGELFF.

The chain employs TRBV7-2 and TRBJ2-1, with D uncertain. This CDR3 is built from 14 residues. Germline V CDR1 and CDR2: SGHTA, FQGNSA. V lost 5 bases, J lost 0 bases, and 8 bases lay in between. The CDR3 region is CASSRAGSYNEQFF. The CDR3 coding sequence is TGTGCCAGCAGCCGCGCCGGCTCCTACAATGAGCAGTTCTTC.

The gene calls are TRBV5-4 and TRBJ2-1; D is unclear. The V and J ends lost 4 bases and 1 base respectively, with 9 bases between them. Germline lookup yields CDR1 SGHNT and CDR2 YYREEE (reference sequence). This CDR3 spans 14 amino acids. CDR3 DNA: TGTGCCAGCAGCCCGACTGGATCCTACAATGAGCAGTTCTTC. This encodes CASSPTGSYNEQFF.

This CDR3 is CASSVTGGSYNEQFF. The CDR3 DNA follows: TGCGCCAGCAGCGTGACAGGGGGATCGTACAATGAGCAGTTCTTC. The genes are TRBV5-1 and TRBJ2-1, with 9 bases aligning to TRBD1. V was pared by 4 bases and J by 4 bases, with 6 bases of the junction left unmatched. Germline loops: CDR1 SGHRS, CDR2 YFSETQ. The CDR3 loop spans 15 amino acids.

In DNA form, the CDR3 reads TGTGCCAGCGTGACAGGGGTATTAAATCAGCCCCAGCATTTT. Its translation is CASVTGVLNQPQHF. The chain combines TRBV28 with TRBJ1-5; 8 bases align to TRBD1. J gave up 4 bases and V 8 bases, and 7 bases lay outside the gene matches. The V gene's germline CDR1 is MDHEN and CDR2 SYDVKM. The CDR3 length is 14 residues. The variable domain in full, with the rest retrieved from reference TRBV28 and TRBJ1-5, is DVKVTQSSRYLVKRTGEKVFLECVQDMDHENMFWYRQDPGLGLRLIYFSYDVKMKEKGDIPEGYSVSREKKERFSLILESASTNQTSMYLCASVTGVLNQPQHFGDGTRLSIL.

V usage is TRBV5-1 and J usage is TRBJ2-3, with 7 bases that match TRBD2. CDR3 length equals 13 residues. Germline CDR1 SGHRS, CDR2 YFSETQ. Trimming at V came to 3 bases and at J to 4 bases, leaving 2 bases not matched to a gene. Here the CDR3 DNA reads TGCGCCAGCAGCTCTGGGGGGGCAGATACGCAGTATTTT. Its protein is CASSSGGADTQYF.

The V call is TRBV7-3, the J call TRBJ2-3; 7 bases fit TRBD2. Per the germline V gene, CDR1 is SGHTA and CDR2 is FQGTGA. CDR3 length equals 15 residues. J gave up 4 bases and V 0 bases, and 4 bases lay outside the gene matches. The CDR3 loop is CASSLTAGEADTQYF. The CDR3 DNA reads TGTGCCAGCAGCTTAACGGCGGGAGAAGCAGATACGCAGTATTTT.

The V call is TRBV7-9, the J call TRBJ2-1, with 13 bases aligning to TRBD2. The trim removed 7 bases at V and 6 bases at J, leaving 3 bases unmatched. CDR3 size: 14 residues. The germline V gene encodes CDR1 SEHNR and CDR2 FQNEAQ (reference sequence). CDR3 coding DNA: TGTGCCAGCACGGGACTAGCGGGGTCCAATGAGCAGTTCTTC. The encoded protein is CASTGLAGSNEQFF.